Listed here are 25 T cell receptor beta chains from one sample, sequenced in a study of T cells in Graves' hyperthyroidism and ophthalmopathy. TCR beta CDR3 region amplification was performed from RNA transcripts. TCR CDR3 regions were first amplified by RT-PCR with HTBI primers. TCRdb recomputed calls from the multiplex PCR reads with MiXCR, one row per CDR3 protein. The profile covers about 840,000 distinct CDR3 sequences, with around 39% appearing a single time and 8.9% taken by the ten largest. Sequences were obtained from blood. Source of these receptors: a man younger than 35 with Graves' hyperthyroidism.

This chain uses TRBV7-2 with TRBJ2-2, with D unclear. The CDR3 is made up of 14 amino acids. Deletions cut 5 bases from V and 5 bases from J, with 12 bases between. Germline CDR1 SGHTA, CDR2 FQGNSA. The CDR3 spells CASSAEVLTGELFF. The CDR3 region has the DNA TGTGCCAGCAGCGCTGAGGTATTGACCGGGGAGCTGTTTTTT.

V usage is TRBV2 and J usage is TRBJ1-2, with 8 bases aligning to TRBD1. CDR1 and CDR2 from the germline V gene are SNHLY and FYNNEI. The CDR3 consists of 15 residues. With 4 bases clipped from V and 4 bases from J, the junction kept 8 bases outside the gene matches. Here the CDR3 reads CASSVRGQGAYGYTF. The CDR3 DNA follows: TGTGCCAGCAGTGTCCGAGGCCAGGGGGCCTATGGCTACACCTTC.

V is TRBV6-5 and J is TRBJ2-6; TRBD1 matches at 8 bases. V dropped 5 bases and J dropped 0; count of bases not matched to a gene: 15. Germline V gene sequence: CDR1 MNHEY, CDR2 SVGAGI. This CDR3 contains 20 residues. The CDR3 is CASSPKSRDRFLSGANVLTF. CDR3 nucleotides: TGTGCCAGCAGTCCGAAAAGTCGGGACAGGTTCCTCTCTGGGGCCAACGTCCTGACTTTC.

This rearrangement joins TRBV29-1 to TRBJ2-5; D possibly corresponds to TRBD1 (7 bases). Per the germline V gene, CDR1 is SQVTM and CDR2 is ANQGSEA. The CDR3 totals 12 residues. The ends were cut back, 5 bases at V and 9 bases at J, with 16 bases in the middle. The CDR3 loop reads CSVPGDQGAQYF. DNA for the CDR3: TGCAGCGTTCCGGGGGATCAGGGGGCCCAGTACTTC.

This rearrangement joins TRBV12-3 or TRBV12-4 to TRBJ1-4; TRBD1 matches at 7 bases. This CDR3 spans 18 amino acids. CDR3 nucleotides: TGTGCTAGTGGTTTCTTCCGGGACAGCAACGTCGAGAATGAAAAACTGTTTTTT. Translating gives CASGFFRDSNVENEKLFF.

This chain links TRBV5-5 with TRBJ2-7; possible D gene TRBD1, 5 bases. V was shortened by 0 bases and J by 4 bases, with 11 bases between the two germline ends. The CDR3 consists of 14 residues. CDR1 SGHKS and CDR2 YYEKEE come from the germline V gene (reference sequence). The CDR3 here is CASSLVVGAYEQYF. CDR3 DNA: TGTGCCAGCAGCTTGGTGGTAGGGGCGTACGAGCAGTACTTC.

This clonotype was seen repeatedly, ten times or more. V usage is TRBV2 and J usage is TRBJ1-2; D not certain. V dropped 10 bases and J dropped 8 bases, with 8 bases sitting between them. Germline V lookup: CDR1 SNHLY, CDR2 FYNNEI. The CDR3 has 9 residues. The CDR3 coding sequence is TGTGCCACCGCAGAGGGCTACACCTTC. This sequence encodes CATAEGYTF.

The table lists this clonotype with many counts. The chain carries TRBV10-3 and TRBJ2-2, with D maybe TRBD2 (5 bases). V was pared by 6 bases and J by 6 bases, with 11 bases between. Germline V gene lookup returns CDR1 ENHRY and CDR2 SYGVKD. The CDR3 runs 13 residues. This chain's CDR3 is CAIRLSEAGELFF. DNA for the CDR3: TGTGCCATCAGGCTTTCGGAGGCCGGGGAGCTGTTTTTT.

This clonotype was detected a few times. The chain joins TRBV7-9 to TRBJ2-2; D is perhaps TRBD1 (6 bases). V lost 5 bases to trimming and J lost 1 base, with 14 bases between them. The germline V gene encodes CDR1 SEHNR and CDR2 FQNEAQ (reference sequence). The CDR3 spans 16 residues. The CDR3 nucleotides are TGTGCCAGCAGCCCCAGGGGAAGGGAGAACACCGGGGAGCTGTTTTTT. The encoded protein is CASSPRGRENTGELFF.

The chain has TRBV9 and TRBJ2-2; no clear D gene. V lost 4 bases, J lost 2 bases, and 15 bases lay in between. CDR3 length: 16 amino acids. Germline assignment: CDR1 SGDLS and CDR2 YYNGEE. CDR3 in DNA: TGTGCCAGCAGCTTCTCCTCCGATACTAACACCGGGGAGCTGTTTTTT. It specifies CASSFSSDTNTGELFF.

The CDR3 protein is CASIRDRMNTEAFF. CDR3 bases: TGTGCCAGCATTAGGGACAGGATGAACACTGAAGCTTTCTTT. The V and J genes are TRBV9 and TRBJ1-1; TRBD1 matches at 8 bases. Germline V gene sequence: CDR1 SGDLS, CDR2 YYNGEE. The CDR3 runs 14 residues. After removal of 6 bases from V and 0 bases from J, the junction contained 4 bases not matched to a gene.

The sample holds many counts of this clonotype. V usage is TRBV7-9 and J usage is TRBJ1-6; D ambiguous. The CDR3 covers 11 residues. Trimming removed 1 base at V and 16 bases at J, with 8 bases between. The germline CDR1 and CDR2 sequences are SEHNR and FQNEAQ (reference sequence). The CDR3 loop reads CASSLGTDLHF. CDR3 DNA sequence: TGTGCCAGCAGCTTAGGCACAGATCTCCACTTT.

As to this clonotype: At one end, the junction sequence differs from germline, possibly due to a read error. The rearrangement links TRBV12-3 or TRBV12-4 to TRBJ2-7; D is tentatively TRBD1 or TRBD2 (5 bases each). CDR3 length: 12 amino acids. The CDR3 DNA follows: TGTGCCAGCATAGGGGCCTTGGGGGAGCAGTGCTTC. It codes for CASIGALGEQCF.

A few counts support this clonotype. The rearrangement joins TRBV6-5 to TRBJ1-4; a possible D gene is TRBD1 (5 bases). The CDR3 runs 15 residues. Germline loops: CDR1 MNHEY, CDR2 SVGAGI. Deletions cut 5 bases from V and 5 bases from J, with 15 bases between. The CDR3 DNA follows: TGTGCCAGCAGTCCCACTCGGGAGGGGAATGAAAAACTGTTTTTT. This sequence encodes CASSPTREGNEKLFF.

This clonotype was counted only a few times. The chain uses TRBV4-1 and TRBJ2-7; D not certain. This CDR3 contains 14 residues. Germline lookup yields CDR1 MGHRA and CDR2 YSYEKL. Deletions cut 0 bases from V and 5 bases from J, with 11 bases between. CDR3: CASSQEGTGNEQYF. CDR3 coding DNA: TGCGCCAGCAGCCAAGAAGGCACTGGCAACGAGCAGTACTTC.

This clonotype was detected ten times or more. The V call is TRBV9, the J call TRBJ1-1, with a possible D match to TRBD1 (6 bases). The length of the CDR3 is 13 residues. V was pared by 4 bases and J by 6 bases, with 13 bases between. Germline-derived CDR1 and CDR2 are SGDLS and YYNGEE. CDR3 nucleotides: TGTGCCAGCAGCCCGATTGGACAGTCTGAAGCTTTCTTT. Its translation is CASSPIGQSEAFF.

The chain is built from TRBV6-5 and TRBJ2-7, with 7 bases matching TRBD1. Germline V gene data show CDR1 as MNHEY and CDR2 as SVGAGI. The CDR3 runs to 15 residues. J lost 3 bases, V lost 7 bases, and 12 bases had no gene match. CDR3 amino acids: CASTGTARTRYEQYF. DNA of the CDR3: TGTGCCAGCACCGGGACAGCAAGAACCCGCTACGAGCAGTACTTC.

This chain's CDR3 is CASSQTDPSYEQYF. CDR3 DNA: TGTGCCAGCAGCCAGACCGACCCTTCCTACGAGCAGTACTTC. The chain joins TRBV4-2 to TRBJ2-7; D unresolved. The CDR3 is made up of 14 amino acids. V lost 3 bases and J lost 1, with 10 bases in between. Germline-derived CDR1 and CDR2 are LGHNA and YNFKEQ.

This clonotype was counted many times. CDR3 sequence reads: CASSFLDNSYEQYF. The CDR3 DNA sequence: TGTGCCAGCAGCTTCCTGGACAACTCCTACGAGCAGTACTTC. The V call is TRBV7-2, the J call TRBJ2-7; D might be TRBD1 (5 bases). Germline V CDR1 and CDR2: SGHTA, FQGNSA. V was pared by 3 bases and J by 0 bases, with 9 bases between. This CDR3 spans 14 amino acids. Complete variable domain (other parts from reference TRBV7-2 and TRBJ2-7): GAGVSQSPSNKVTEKGKDVELRCDPISGHTALYWYRQSLGQGLEFLIYFQGNSAPDKSGLPSDRFSAERTGGSVSTLTIQRTQQEDSAVYLCASSFLDNSYEQYFGPGTRLTVT.

CDR3 sequence (DNA): TGTGCCAGCACTCAAGCGGGGGCGGGCACTGAAGCTTTCTTT. This sequence encodes CASTQAGAGTEAFF. V is TRBV7-9 and J is TRBJ1-1; D might be TRBD1 (6 bases). V shed 7 bases and J shed 4 bases, with 16 bases lying between them. This CDR3 is built from 14 residues. CDR1 is SEHNR, CDR2 FQNEAQ, per germline (reference sequence).

The gene calls are TRBV27 and TRBJ1-2; TRBD1 matches 7 bases. The ends lost 2 bases at V and 7 bases at J; junction bases unmatched: 7. The germline V gene has CDR1 MNHEY and CDR2 SMNVEV (reference sequence). CDR3 length equals 14 residues. The CDR3 DNA reads as TGTGCCAGCAGTTTAAGAGGGACAGTCACTGGCTACACCTTC. As protein: CASSLRGTVTGYTF.

J is TRBJ1-5 and V is TRBV2; TRBD1 aligns across 8 bases. V shed 6 bases, J shed 5 bases, and the junction held 6 bases outside the gene matches. The CDR3 is made up of 14 amino acids. CDR1 is SNHLY and CDR2 is FYNNEI in the germline V gene. The CDR3 DNA follows: TGTGCCAGCAGGGACAGGGTTAGTGATCAGCCCCAGCATTTT. It codes for CASRDRVSDQPQHF.

This clonotype appeared many times. The genes are TRBV19 and TRBJ1-1; no definite D call. The CDR3 is made up of 12 amino acids. Trimming stripped 7 bases from V and 1 base from J, with 7 bases between. Per germline, CDR1 LNHDA and CDR2 SQIVND (reference sequence). CDR3 bases: TGTGCCAGTATGTGGTCGAACACTGAAGCTTTCTTT. Protein: CASMWSNTEAFF.

The chain has TRBV2 and TRBJ2-7; 8 positions agree with TRBD1. V lost 5 bases to trimming and J lost 7 bases; unmatched junction nucleotides: 10. The V gene's germline CDR1 is SNHLY and CDR2 FYNNEI. This CDR3 comprises 14 residues. CDR3 protein: CASSYPGQGWEQYF. CDR3 nucleotides: TGTGCCAGCAGTTACCCAGGACAGGGTTGGGAGCAGTACTTC.

As concerns this clonotype: This may stem from a read error, because a much larger clone lies one nucleotide away. The chain uses TRBV5-5 and TRBJ2-2, with no clear D. V lost 3 bases and J lost 1, with 7 bases in between. Germline V CDR1 and CDR2: SGHKS, YYEKEE (reference sequence). The CDR3 has 14 residues. CDR3 DNA sequence: TGTGCCAGCAGCTCCGACCAGAACACCGGGGAGCTGTTTTTT. This sequence encodes CASSSDQNTGELFF. Using reference TRBV5-5 and TRBJ2-2 for the parts outside the CDR3, the full variable domain is DAGVTQSPTHLIKTRGQQVTLRCSPISGHKSVSWYQQVLGQGPQFIFQYYEKEERGRGNFPDRFSARQFPNYSSELNVNALLLGDSALYLCASSSDQNTGELFFGEGSRLTVL.